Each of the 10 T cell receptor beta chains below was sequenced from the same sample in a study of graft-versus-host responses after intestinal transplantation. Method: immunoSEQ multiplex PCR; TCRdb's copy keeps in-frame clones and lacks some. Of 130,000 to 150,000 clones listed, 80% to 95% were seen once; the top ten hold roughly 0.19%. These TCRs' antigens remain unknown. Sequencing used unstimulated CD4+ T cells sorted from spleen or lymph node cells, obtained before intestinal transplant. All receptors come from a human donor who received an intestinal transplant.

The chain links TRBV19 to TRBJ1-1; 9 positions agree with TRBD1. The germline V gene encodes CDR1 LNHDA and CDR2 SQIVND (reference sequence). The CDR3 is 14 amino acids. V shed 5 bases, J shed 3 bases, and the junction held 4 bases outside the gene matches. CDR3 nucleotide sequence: TGTGCCAGTAGTGTGAGGACAGGGGACACTGAAGCTTTCTTT. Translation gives CASSVRTGDTEAFF. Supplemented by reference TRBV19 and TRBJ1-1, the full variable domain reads DGGITQSPKYLFRKEGQNVTLSCEQNLNHDAMYWYRQDPGQGLRLIYYSQIVNDFQKGDIAEGYSVSREKKESFPLTVTSAQKNPTAFYLCASSVRTGDTEAFFGQGTRLTVV.

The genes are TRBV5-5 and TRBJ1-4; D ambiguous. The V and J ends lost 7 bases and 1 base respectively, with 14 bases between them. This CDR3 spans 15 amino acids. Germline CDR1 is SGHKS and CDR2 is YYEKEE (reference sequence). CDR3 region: CASLWTIGTNEKLFF. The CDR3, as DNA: TGTGCCAGCCTATGGACTATTGGAACTAATGAAAAACTGTTTTTT.

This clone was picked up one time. The chain's CDR3 is CASSVGPRTSGDNEQFF. Written as DNA, the CDR3 is TGTGCCAGCAGCGTAGGTCCCAGAACTAGCGGTGACAATGAGCAGTTCTTC. The chain couples TRBV9 to TRBJ2-1, with TRBD2 matching over 8 bases. The CDR3 is 17 residues long. V was pared by 0 bases and J by 5 bases, with 10 bases of the junction left unmatched. Germline CDR1 reads SGDLS; CDR2 reads YYNGEE.

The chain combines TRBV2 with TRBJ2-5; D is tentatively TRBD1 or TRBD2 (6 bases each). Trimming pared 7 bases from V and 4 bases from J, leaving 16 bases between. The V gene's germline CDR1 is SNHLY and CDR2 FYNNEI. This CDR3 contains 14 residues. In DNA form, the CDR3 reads TGTGCCAGCAACTGGGGGGCGATCGGAGAGACCCAGTACTTC. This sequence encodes CASNWGAIGETQYF.

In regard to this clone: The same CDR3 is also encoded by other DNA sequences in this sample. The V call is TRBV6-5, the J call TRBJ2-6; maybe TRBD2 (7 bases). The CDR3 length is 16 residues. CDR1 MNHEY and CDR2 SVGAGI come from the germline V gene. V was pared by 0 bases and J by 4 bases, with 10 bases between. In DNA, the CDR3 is TGTGCCAGCAGTTACTCGGGGGGGGCCGGGGCCAACGTCCTGACTTTC. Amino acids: CASSYSGGAGANVLTF.

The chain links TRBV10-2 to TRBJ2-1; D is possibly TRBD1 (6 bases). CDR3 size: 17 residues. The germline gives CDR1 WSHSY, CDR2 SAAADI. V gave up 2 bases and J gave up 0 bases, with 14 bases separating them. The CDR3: CASSEDRSLSSYNEQFF. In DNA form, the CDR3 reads TGCGCCAGCAGTGAGGACAGGAGCTTGAGCTCCTACAATGAGCAGTTCTTC.

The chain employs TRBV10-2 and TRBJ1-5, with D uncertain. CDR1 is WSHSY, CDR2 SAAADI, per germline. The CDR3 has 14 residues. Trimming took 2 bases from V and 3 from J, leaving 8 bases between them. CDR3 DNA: TGCGCCAGCAGTGAGGGAGGGATCAATCAGCCCCAGCATTTT. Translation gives CASSEGGINQPQHF.

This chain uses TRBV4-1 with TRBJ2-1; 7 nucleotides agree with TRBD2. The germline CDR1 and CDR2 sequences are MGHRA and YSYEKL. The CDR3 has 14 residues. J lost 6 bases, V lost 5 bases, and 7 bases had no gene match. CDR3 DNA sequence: TGCGCCAGCAGCACTAGCGAAGCCTTCAATGAGCAGTTCTTC. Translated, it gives CASSTSEAFNEQFF.

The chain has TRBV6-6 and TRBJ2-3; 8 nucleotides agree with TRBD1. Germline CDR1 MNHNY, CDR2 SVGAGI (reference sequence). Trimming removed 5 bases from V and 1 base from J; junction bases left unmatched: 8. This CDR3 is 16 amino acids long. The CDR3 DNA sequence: TGTGCCAGCAGTCCTCCCATGGACAGGGGCACAGATACGCAGTATTTT. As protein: CASSPPMDRGTDTQYF.

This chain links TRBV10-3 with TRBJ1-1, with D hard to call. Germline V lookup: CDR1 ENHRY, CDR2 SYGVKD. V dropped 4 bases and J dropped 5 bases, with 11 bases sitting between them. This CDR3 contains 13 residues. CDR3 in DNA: TGTGCCATCAGTGTTGAGGCAGCTACTGAAGCTTTCTTT. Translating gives CAISVEAATEAFF.